Each of the 26 T cell receptor beta chains below was sequenced from the same sample in a study of a mutant IDH1 vaccine in newly diagnosed glioma. Time point defined: week 47, end of study. Vaccinated patients received 300 ug of mutant IDH1 20-mer peptide per dose, with topical imiquimod. Their specific antigens are unknown. The method was immunoSEQ multiplex PCR; TCRdb's version includes in-frame clones alone and lacks a portion of them. The table lists tens of thousands of clones, less than 65% of them singletons. The sample consisted of peripheral blood mononuclear cells (PBMCs), taken from a glioma patient whose treatment included an IDH1 peptide vaccine. These receptors were taken from a man aged 40-49 years with glioma. Some clones in this sample may be carry-over from other donors' samples.

This sequence joins TRBV28 and TRBJ1-6; 9 positions match TRBD1. The CDR3 loop spans 14 amino acids. The trim removed 3 bases at V and 10 bases at J, leaving 4 bases unmatched. Germline V gives CDR1 MDHEN, CDR2 SYDVKM. The CDR3 spells CASSFGDRASPLHF. The CDR3 nucleotides are TGTGCCAGCAGTTTTGGGGACAGGGCATCACCCCTCCACTTT. The variable domain in full, completed from reference TRBV28 and TRBJ1-6, reads DVKVTQSSRYLVKRTGEKVFLECVQDMDHENMFWYRQDPGLGLRLIYFSYDVKMKEKGDIPEGYSVSREKKERFSLILESASTNQTSMYLCASSFGDRASPLHFGNGTRLTVT.

This chain links TRBV6-5 with TRBJ1-5, with 9 bases lining up with TRBD1. Germline V gene sequence: CDR1 MNHEY, CDR2 SVGAGI. The trim removed 6 bases at V and 5 bases at J, leaving 8 bases unmatched. The CDR3 covers 15 residues. The CDR3 DNA sequence: TGTGCCAGCAGGACGAACAGGGGGCCGGATCAGCCCCAGCATTTT. Amino acids: CASRTNRGPDQPQHF.

The CDR3 reads CSVDPPGADTQYF. The CDR3 DNA reads TGCAGCGTTGACCCTCCGGGCGCGGATACGCAGTATTTT. The rearrangement uses TRBV29-1 and TRBJ2-3; D is unclear. The CDR3 extends over 13 amino acids. V dropped 3 bases and J dropped 6 bases, with 13 bases sitting between them. Germline V CDR1 and CDR2: SQVTM, ANQGSEA.

This sequence joins TRBV5-6 and TRBJ1-1; D is possibly TRBD1 (5 bases). CDR3 length: 14 residues. Germline assignment: CDR1 SGHDT and CDR2 YYEEEE. Trimming took 3 bases from V and 0 from J, leaving 9 bases between them. CDR3 protein: CASSSTALNTEAFF. The CDR3 DNA reads TGTGCCAGCAGCTCGACAGCCTTGAACACTGAAGCTTTCTTT.

The J gene is TRBJ2-3, the V gene TRBV7-9, with D maybe TRBD2 (5 bases). Trimming shortened V by 4 bases and J by 1 base, and 18 bases separated the two germline ends. The germline CDR1 and CDR2 sequences are SEHNR and FQNEAQ (reference sequence). This CDR3 comprises 17 residues. The CDR3 DNA follows: TGTGCCAGCAGCTCCGTTGGTCGGCGGGCCCGCACAGATACGCAGTATTTT. Protein product: CASSSVGRRARTDTQYF.

There are a few counts of this clone. V is TRBV7-9 and J is TRBJ1-2; D ambiguous. The V end lost 3 bases, the J end lost 8 bases, and 10 bases lay between the germline ends. Germline loops: CDR1 SEHNR, CDR2 FQNEAQ (reference sequence). CDR3 length: 12 amino acids. The CDR3 DNA is TGTGCCAGCAGCTTTCCGGGCCCAGGCTACACCTTC. It is translated as CASSFPGPGYTF.

This clone was counted once. This chain uses TRBV19 with TRBJ2-1, with 7 bases identical to TRBD2. With 3 bases clipped from V and 1 base from J, the junction kept 3 bases outside the gene matches. Per germline, CDR1 LNHDA and CDR2 SQIVND (reference sequence). This CDR3 contains 15 residues. CDR3 loop: CASSITGGSYNEQFF. DNA for the CDR3: TGTGCCAGTAGTATCACGGGGGGATCCTACAATGAGCAGTTCTTC. The full variable domain, with the rest looked up from reference TRBV19 and TRBJ2-1, is DGGITQSPKYLFRKEGQNVTLSCEQNLNHDAMYWYRQDPGQGLRLIYYSQIVNDFQKGDIAEGYSVSREKKESFPLTVTSAQKNPTAFYLCASSITGGSYNEQFFGPGTRLTVL.

The table lists this clone with a count of one. The J gene is TRBJ2-5, the V gene TRBV2, with 10 bases aligning to TRBD2. The ends lost 8 bases at V and 0 bases at J; junction bases unmatched: 3. There are 14 residues in the CDR3. Germline V CDR1 and CDR2: SNHLY, FYNNEI. CDR3 bases: TGTGCCAGCCGGACTAGCGGCTACCAAGAGACCCAGTACTTC. Encoded protein: CASRTSGYQETQYF. Complete variable domain (other parts from reference TRBV2 and TRBJ2-5): EPEVTQTPSHQVTQMGQEVILRCVPISNHLYFYWYRQILGQKVEFLVSFYNNEISEKSEIFDDQFSVERPDGSNFTLKIRSTKLEDSAMYFCASRTSGYQETQYFGPGTRLLVL.

This clone was seen only once. The V gene is TRBV20-1, the J gene TRBJ2-1, with TRBD1 matching 7 bases. The CDR3 sequence is 11 residues long. With 7 bases clipped from V and 5 bases from J, the junction kept 2 bases outside the gene matches. CDR1 DFQATT and CDR2 SNEGSKA come from the germline V gene (reference sequence). In nucleotides, the CDR3 is TGCAGTGGCGACAGGGACAATGAGCAGTTCTTC. It yields the protein CSGDRDNEQFF.

The V gene is TRBV13, the J gene TRBJ2-5; unclear D gene. Germline values: CDR1 PRHDT, CDR2 FYEKMQ (reference sequence). The germline V and J ends were trimmed by 1 base and 4 bases, with 7 bases remaining between them. The length of the CDR3 is 13 residues. CDR3 sequence (DNA): TGTGCCAGCAGCTTAGCAGTTTTAGAGACCCAGTACTTC. Amino acid sequence: CASSLAVLETQYF.

The chain has TRBV11-1 and TRBJ1-1, with TRBD1 as a possible D gene (5 bases). CDR1 is SGHAT and CDR2 is FQDESV in the germline V gene (reference sequence). This CDR3 has 14 amino acids. V lost 5 bases, J lost 5 bases, and 15 bases lay in between. This CDR3 reads CASSPGHLGTEAFF. CDR3 sequence (DNA): TGTGCCAGCAGCCCTGGACATCTAGGGACTGAAGCTTTCTTT.

The V call is TRBV5-1, the J call TRBJ1-2; D gene uncertain. This CDR3 has 13 residues. Germline V gene data show CDR1 as SGHRS and CDR2 as YFSETQ. Trimming pared 3 bases from V and 4 bases from J, leaving 10 bases between. The CDR3 region is CASSWEGGYGYTF. The CDR3 region has the DNA TGCGCCAGCAGCTGGGAGGGAGGCTATGGCTACACCTTC.

This clone has only one observation. The V call is TRBV6-6, the J call TRBJ2-2; D gene uncertain. CDR1 is MNHNY and CDR2 is SVGAGI in the germline V gene (reference sequence). There are 15 residues in the CDR3. V was trimmed by 7 bases and J by 5 bases, leaving 17 bases between them. The CDR3 DNA is TGTGCCAGCATCAAGAGCAGCGCCCCGACCGGGGAGCTGTTTTTT. Its protein is CASIKSSAPTGELFF.

CDR3 in amino acids: CASSLGSVTGELFF. The CDR3 nucleotides are TGTGCCAGCAGCTTAGGTTCTGTGACCGGGGAGCTGTTTTTT. The chain has TRBV13 and TRBJ2-2; D uncertain. Germline V lookup: CDR1 PRHDT, CDR2 FYEKMQ (reference sequence). V was cut by 0 bases and J by 5 bases, with 7 bases left in between. The CDR3 has 14 residues.

The J gene is TRBJ2-1, the V gene TRBV7-6, with D maybe TRBD2 (5 bases). Germline lookup yields CDR1 SGHVS and CDR2 FNYEAQ. V was clipped by 4 bases and J by 0 bases, with 19 bases between them. This CDR3 contains 18 residues. As DNA, the CDR3 is TGTGCCAGCAGCTCGAGTACTTTAGCGAGGCGCTCCTACAATGAGCAGTTCTTC. This encodes CASSSSTLARRSYNEQFF.

The V call is TRBV19, the J call TRBJ2-5; D unresolved. Trimming took 4 bases from V and 1 from J, leaving 16 bases between them. Germline-derived CDR1 and CDR2 are LNHDA and SQIVND (reference sequence). CDR3 size: 16 residues. The chain's CDR3 is CASSRGRETSQETQYF. In DNA form, the CDR3 reads TGTGCCAGTAGTAGGGGTCGAGAGACCTCCCAAGAGACCCAGTACTTC.

The chain links TRBV5-1 to TRBJ1-2; D remains unclear. This CDR3 comprises 13 residues. Between the trimmed V and J ends, which lost 5 bases and 0 bases, there was a span of 8 bases. Per germline, CDR1 SGHRS and CDR2 YFSETQ. CDR3 amino acids: CASRHDANYGYTF. The DNA for the CDR3 is TGCGCCAGCAGACACGATGCTAACTATGGCTACACCTTC.

This sequence joins TRBV7-6 and TRBJ2-7, with unresolved D. This CDR3 spans 15 amino acids. The germline CDR1 and CDR2 sequences are SGHVS and FNYEAQ. Trimming cost V 2 bases and J 1 base, with 12 bases left between them. CDR3 DNA sequence: TGTGCCAGCAGCTTAATATCGGCGGTATCCTACGAGCAGTACTTC. It specifies CASSLISAVSYEQYF.

This clone has more than one count but fewer than ten. This chain links TRBV7-2 with TRBJ1-1; 7 nucleotides match TRBD1. Looked up from germline, CDR1 is SGHTA and CDR2 is FQGNSA. This CDR3 is built from 15 residues. Trimming took 3 bases from V and 0 from J; bases not matched to a gene: 4. The DNA of the CDR3 is TGTGCCAGCAGCTTTGGGACAGTCATGAACACTGAAGCTTTCTTT. It specifies CASSFGTVMNTEAFF.

This clone was counted a few times. The CDR3 reads CASRYRATEAFF. The CDR3 bases are TGTGCCAGCAGATACAGGGCCACTGAAGCTTTCTTT. This rearrangement joins TRBV6-1 to TRBJ1-1; the D gene is possibly TRBD1 (6 bases). CDR1 and CDR2 (germline): MNHNS, SASEGT. V lost 6 bases to trimming and J lost 4 bases, with 9 bases between them. The CDR3 is made up of 12 amino acids.

V usage is TRBV6-1 and J usage is TRBJ2-7; a possible D gene is TRBD2 (5 bases). Deletions cut 3 bases from V and 3 bases from J, with 18 bases between. Germline V lookup: CDR1 MNHNS, CDR2 SASEGT. CDR3 length: 16 amino acids. Here the CDR3 reads CASSDRPTDGNYEQYF. The CDR3 DNA is TGTGCCAGCAGTGACCGGCCTACGGACGGGAACTACGAGCAGTACTTC.

CDR3 residues: CAISDSGKGSQPQHF. The CDR3 DNA sequence: TGTGCCATCAGCGATTCAGGGAAGGGCAGTCAGCCCCAGCATTTT. This chain links TRBV10-3 with TRBJ1-5; TRBD1 might be the D (5 bases). Germline CDR1 is ENHRY and CDR2 is SYGVKD. CDR3 length: 15 amino acids. V was pared by 6 bases and J by 6 bases, with 18 bases between.

This clone was picked up a small number of times. J is TRBJ2-1 and V is TRBV7-6; possibly TRBD2 for D (6 bases). Trimming took 2 bases from V and 6 from J, leaving 8 bases between them. The CDR3 loop spans 13 amino acids. Germline V CDR1 and CDR2: SGHVS, FNYEAQ. The CDR3 DNA reads as TGTGCCAGCAGCTTAAGGCGGGGCAATGAGCAGTTCTTC. It translates to CASSLRRGNEQFF.

The chain couples TRBV7-6 to TRBJ2-5, with 8 bases matching TRBD2. The germline V gene has CDR1 SGHVS and CDR2 FNYEAQ. The CDR3 has 16 residues. The ends lost 5 bases at V and 1 base at J; junction bases unmatched: 9. The CDR3 loop is CASSQRLAGRQETQYF. CDR3 nucleotides: TGTGCCAGCAGCCAGCGGCTAGCGGGCCGCCAAGAGACCCAGTACTTC. Full variable domain (remainder filled in from reference TRBV7-6 and TRBJ2-5): GAGVSQSPRYKVTKRGQDVALRCDPISGHVSLYWYRQALGQGPEFLTYFNYEAQQDKSGLPNDRFSAERPEGSISTLTIQRTEQRDSAMYRCASSQRLAGRQETQYFGPGTRLLVL.

J is TRBJ2-7 and V is TRBV6-5, with D maybe TRBD2 (6 bases). The V gene lost 2 bases and the J gene lost 2 bases, with 10 bases spanning the gap. The CDR3 extends over 14 amino acids. Germline V CDR1 and CDR2: MNHEY, SVGAGI. CDR3 DNA: TGTGCCAGCAGTTACGTGGGGGGTACCTACGAGCAGTACTTC. Translated: CASSYVGGTYEQYF.

This chain links TRBV4-1 with TRBJ2-7, with 7 bases fitting TRBD1. With 4 bases clipped from V and 3 bases from J, the junction kept 6 bases outside the gene matches. This CDR3 is built from 14 residues. The germline CDR1 and CDR2 sequences are MGHRA and YSYEKL. CDR3 protein: CASSPRSGGYEQYF. The CDR3 DNA reads as TGCGCCAGCAGCCCGCGATCAGGGGGCTACGAGCAGTACTTC.